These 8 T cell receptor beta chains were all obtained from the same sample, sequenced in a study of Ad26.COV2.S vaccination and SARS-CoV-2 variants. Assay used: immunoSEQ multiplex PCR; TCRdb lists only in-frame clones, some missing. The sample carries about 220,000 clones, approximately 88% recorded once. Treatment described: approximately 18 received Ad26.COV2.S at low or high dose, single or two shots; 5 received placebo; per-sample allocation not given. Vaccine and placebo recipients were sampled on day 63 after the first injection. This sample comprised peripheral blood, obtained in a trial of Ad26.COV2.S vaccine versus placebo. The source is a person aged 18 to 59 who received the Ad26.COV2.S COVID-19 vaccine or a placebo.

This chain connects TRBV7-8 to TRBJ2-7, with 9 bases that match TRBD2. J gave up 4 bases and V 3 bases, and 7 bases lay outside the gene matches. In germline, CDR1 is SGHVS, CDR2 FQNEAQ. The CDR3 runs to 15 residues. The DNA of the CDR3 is TGTGCCAGCAGCTTTAGCGGGGGAGCGCTTTACGAGCAGTACTTC. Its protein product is CASSFSGGALYEQYF.

CDR3 bases: TGTGCCAGCAGTTGGACAGGGGTAACCGGGGAGCTGTTTTTT. Translation gives CASSWTGVTGELFF. The V gene is TRBV6-2 or TRBV6-3, the J gene TRBJ2-2; 9 bases line up with TRBD1. The CDR3 is 14 amino acids. V lost 4 bases to trimming and J lost 5 bases; unmatched junction nucleotides: 2. CDR1 is MNHEY and CDR2 is SVGEGT in the germline V gene.

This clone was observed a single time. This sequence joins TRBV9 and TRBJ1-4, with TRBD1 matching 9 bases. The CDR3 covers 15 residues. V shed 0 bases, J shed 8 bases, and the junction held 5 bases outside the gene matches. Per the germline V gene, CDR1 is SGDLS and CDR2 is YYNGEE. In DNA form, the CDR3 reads TGTGCCAGCAGCGTAGGTGGGACAGGGAGGGAAAAACTGTTTTTT. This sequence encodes CASSVGGTGREKLFF. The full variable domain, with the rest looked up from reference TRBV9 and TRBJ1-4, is DSGVTQTPKHLITATGQRVTLRCSPRSGDLSVYWYQQSLDQGLQFLIQYYNGEERAKGNILERFSAQQFPDLHSELNLSSLELGDSALYFCASSVGGTGREKLFFGSGTQLSVL.

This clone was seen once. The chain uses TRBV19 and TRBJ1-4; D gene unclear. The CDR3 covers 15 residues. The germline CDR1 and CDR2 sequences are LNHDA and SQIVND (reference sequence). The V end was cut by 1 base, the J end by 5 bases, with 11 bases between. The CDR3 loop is CASSIAGGVNEKLFF. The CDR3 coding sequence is TGTGCCAGTAGTATAGCTGGTGGGGTGAATGAAAAACTGTTTTTT.

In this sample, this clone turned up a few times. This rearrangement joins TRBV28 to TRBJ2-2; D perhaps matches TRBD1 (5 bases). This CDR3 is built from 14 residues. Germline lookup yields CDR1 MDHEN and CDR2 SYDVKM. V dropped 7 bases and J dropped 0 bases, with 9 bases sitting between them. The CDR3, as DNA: TGTGCCAGCAAAGGACATACGAACACCGGGGAGCTGTTTTTT. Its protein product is CASKGHTNTGELFF.

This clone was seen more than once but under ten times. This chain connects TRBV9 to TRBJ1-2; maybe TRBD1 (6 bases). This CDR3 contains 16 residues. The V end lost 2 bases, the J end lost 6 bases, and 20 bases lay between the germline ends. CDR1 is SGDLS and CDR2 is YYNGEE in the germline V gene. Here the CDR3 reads CASSVEDRHKLHGYTF. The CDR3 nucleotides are TGTGCCAGCAGCGTCGAAGACAGGCACAAGCTTCATGGCTACACCTTC. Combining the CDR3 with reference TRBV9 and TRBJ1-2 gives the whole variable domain DSGVTQTPKHLITATGQRVTLRCSPRSGDLSVYWYQQSLDQGLQFLIQYYNGEERAKGNILERFSAQQFPDLHSELNLSSLELGDSALYFCASSVEDRHKLHGYTFGSGTRLTVV.

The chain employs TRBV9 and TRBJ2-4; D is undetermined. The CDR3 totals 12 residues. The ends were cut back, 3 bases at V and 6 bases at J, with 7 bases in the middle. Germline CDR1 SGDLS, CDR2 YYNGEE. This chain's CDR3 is CASSGSGNIQYF. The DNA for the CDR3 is TGTGCCAGCAGCGGTTCCGGAAACATTCAGTACTTC.

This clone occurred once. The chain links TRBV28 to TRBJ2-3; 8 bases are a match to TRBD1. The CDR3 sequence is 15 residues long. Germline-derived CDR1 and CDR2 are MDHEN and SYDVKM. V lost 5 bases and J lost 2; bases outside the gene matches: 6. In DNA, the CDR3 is TGTGCCAGCAGTGACAGGGGTCTAATCACAGATACGCAGTATTTT. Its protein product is CASSDRGLITDTQYF.